The 9 T cell receptor beta chains below come from one sample, sequenced in a study of shared T cell receptors in the human thymus. Repertoires were generated with immunoSEQ multiplex PCR, while TCRdb's copy carries only in-frame clones and drops some. The repertoire consists of over 350,000 clones, with around 95% occurring once and the leading ten covering around 0.018%. Sequences were obtained from thymocytes. The receptors come from a human donor.

The J gene is TRBJ1-4, the V gene TRBV15, with no clear D. The CDR3 is 16 amino acids. Between the trimmed V and J ends, which lost 0 bases and 0 bases, there was a span of 8 bases. Germline values: CDR1 LNHNV, CDR2 YYDKDF (reference sequence). CDR3 sequence (DNA): TGTGCCACCAGCAGAGATGGGAGAGCAACTAATGAAAAACTGTTTTTT. Its translation: CATSRDGRATNEKLFF.

V gene TRBV7-2 combines with J gene TRBJ2-5; possible D gene TRBD1, 5 bases. Germline-derived CDR1 and CDR2 are SGHTA and FQGNSA. V lost 5 bases, J lost 5 bases, and 15 bases lay in between. The CDR3 covers 14 residues. CDR3 loop: CASSKRGDRETQYF. For the CDR3, the DNA is TGTGCCAGCAGCAAAAGGGGTGATAGGGAGACCCAGTACTTC.

The chain employs TRBV27 and TRBJ2-7, with 7 bases lining up with TRBD2. V trimming: 5 bases; J trimming: 3 bases; junction bases outside the gene matches: 7. CDR3 length equals 14 residues. Germline V lookup: CDR1 MNHEY, CDR2 SMNVEV (reference sequence). The CDR3 DNA reads TGTGCCAGCAGTCCTGGGGCGGGAGACTACGAGCAGTACTTC. Translating gives CASSPGAGDYEQYF.

The chain is built from TRBV27 and TRBJ1-1; D remains ambiguous. CDR1 is MNHEY, CDR2 SMNVEV, per germline (reference sequence). Trimming removed 2 bases at V and 0 bases at J, with 10 bases between. CDR3 length equals 15 residues. In DNA form, the CDR3 reads TGTGCCAGCAGTTTAAAGGCAAGAATGAACACTGAAGCTTTCTTT. Translation: CASSLKARMNTEAFF.

In this sample, this clone turned up once. The chain has TRBV11-2 and TRBJ2-1, with D unresolved. Germline V gene lookup returns CDR1 SGHAT and CDR2 FQNNGV. This CDR3 contains 10 residues. V lost 6 bases to trimming and J lost 5 bases, with 2 bases between them. The CDR3 sequence is CASSNNEQFF. The DNA for the CDR3 is TGTGCCAGCAGTAACAATGAGCAGTTCTTC. The full variable domain, completed using reference TRBV11-2 and TRBJ2-1, is EAGVAQSPRYKIIEKRQSVAFWCNPISGHATLYWYQQILGQGPKLLIQFQNNGVVDDSQLPKDRFSAERLKGVDSTLKIQPAKLEDSAVYLCASSNNEQFFGPGTRLTVL.

A single count supports this clone. CDR3 bases: TGTGCCAGCAGCATAGTAACGACCGCTGCGAGCCCGAACTATGGCTACACCTTC. Its translation: CASSIVTTAASPNYGYTF. The chain is built from TRBV28 and TRBJ1-2; no firm D call. Germline CDR1 and CDR2: MDHEN and SYDVKM. Between the trimmed V and J ends, which lost 6 bases and 2 bases, there was a span of 25 bases. The CDR3 totals 18 residues.

The chain links TRBV7-2 to TRBJ2-3; TRBD2 matches at 13 bases. In germline, CDR1 is SGHTA, CDR2 FQGNSA. The CDR3 contains 16 residues. J lost 6 bases, V lost 4 bases, and 7 bases had no gene match. CDR3 coding DNA: TGTGCCAGCAGCTGGAGGACTAGCGGGAGTGTCGATACGCAGTATTTT. Protein product: CASSWRTSGSVDTQYF.

The rearrangement links TRBV27 to TRBJ2-7, with 8 bases that match TRBD1. The CDR3 is 14 residues long. Germline V gene lookup returns CDR1 MNHEY and CDR2 SMNVEV (reference sequence). The J segment lost 7 bases and the V segment lost 6 bases, leaving 11 bases of the junction unmatched. The CDR3 here is CASSLGQGNGEQYF. CDR3 nucleotides: TGTGCCAGCAGCCTAGGACAGGGAAATGGGGAGCAGTACTTC.

The chain links TRBV13 to TRBJ2-3; 14 bases are shared with TRBD2. Germline V CDR1 and CDR2: PRHDT, FYEKMQ (reference sequence). The CDR3 has 16 amino acids. V lost 5 bases and J lost 4; bases outside the gene matches: 5. The CDR3 coding sequence is TGTGCCAGCAGCCTGACTAGCGGGAGGGCCCCAGATACGCAGTATTTT. It codes for CASSLTSGRAPDTQYF.